Below, one TCR beta chain is given with its context. There are many counts of this clonotype. Its antigen is not yet known. No base qualities exist here, and no much larger clone lies one base off it. Ficoll-Paque density gradient centrifugation was the method used to isolate PBMCs. The V and J ends are trimmed by 1 base and 6 bases, leaving 16 bases between them. For CDR1 and CDR2, the germline V gene lists LGHNA and YNFKEQ. From the cysteine up to the phenylalanine, the CDR3 has a length of 16 residues. Kept here is only the CDR3 DNA, which spans 48 bases and is read in frame from base 1. TCRdb names Illumina NovaSeq 6000 as the instrument used. cDNA libraries for TCRalpha and TCRbeta were prepared by 5'RACE using constant-segment primers, with sample barcodes and unique molecular identifiers added. RNA was extracted from every sample with Trizol reagent. Library amplification was performed in two PCR steps, and a second sample barcode and Illumina TruSeq adapters were introduced in the second step. The libraries were sequenced on an Illumina NovaSeq using 2 x 150 bp paired-end reads. The study's own analysis went as follows. Demultiplexing of reads and collapsing into UMI-guided consensus sequences were performed with migec v1.2.7. Using mixcr v2.1.11, the UMI consensuses were aligned to TRA and TRB V and J templates and assembled into clonotypes. Clonotypes were classified as expanded or contracted when called significant by both edgeR and NoisET, with noise models trained on biological replicates. For edgeR calls, the thresholds were a false discovery rate-adjusted p below 0.01 and a log2 fold-change of 1. As an exploratory analysis of dynamics, max-normalized trajectories of the 1000 most abundant clonotypes were examined by PCA with hierarchical clustering. Separately sequenced CD4+ and CD8+ repertoires were used to assign the CD4 or CD8 phenotype of responding clones. Starting from the raw public reads, TCRdb applied fastp trimming at Q25, assembled clones with MiXCR and retained in-frame beta chains. Every CDR3 protein is listed once, alongside the most common genes and DNA of its rows. What appears here as the V and J calls and clone size reflects TCRdb's work, not the paper's. A total of under 550,000 distinct CDR3 sequences appear in this sample, 18% of them only once. Approximately 13% of the sample goes to the ten largest clones.

This sample stems from a study of T-cell memory formation after mild COVID-19 (dated by TCRdb to the early 2020s). Context from the whole study: TCR sequence clusters from the two donors were found to be largely donor specific. In a couple of donors, T-cell clones that expanded and contracted after mild COVID-19 were followed by sequencing TCRalpha and TCRbeta repertoires longitudinally. The cohort comprised two young, previously healthy adult volunteers, one female and one male.

Findings and caveats that apply to the study as a whole: Some responding clones were found in pre-infection memory, which suggests that pre-existing cross-reactive memory T cells took part in the SARS-CoV-2 response. Contracting CD4+ clones turned up mainly in the CM and EM memory subsets, whereas EMRA was where CD8+ clones were enriched. Clones contracting from day 15 to 85 had balanced CD4/CD8 phenotypes, while a second wave expanding from day 15 to 37 was biased towards CD4+. SARS-CoV-2 specificity of the second-wave clones peaking on day 37 was not confirmed. Only a couple of mild cases were covered in the study, and larger cohorts including severe cases with pre-infection samples were considered necessary.

Recombination joined TRBV4-2 with TRBJ2-1; matching of 7 bases hints at TRBD2 as the D gene. This sequence originates from an adult woman who had mild COVID-19 (a few samples of this study predate the infection). The sample titles of this study are shuffled in the database, so cell type and time point are left out; the donor was told from shared clones. The sequencing input was PBMCs or a T cell subset sorted from them (not recorded which). The DNA sequence reads TGTGCCAGCAGCCAAGGGATGGGGGGGGCTACCAATGAGCAGTTCTTC. Its coded protein is CASSQGMGGATNEQFF.